The 10 T cell receptor beta chains presented below share a single source sample, sequenced in a study of somatic mutations in cytotoxic T cells in rheumatoid arthritis. Assay: immunoSEQ multiplex PCR; the TCRdb copy retains only in-frame clones and omits some. The top ten hold around 9.3% of the sample, which has fewer than 15,000 clones, 72% seen once. Material: CD8+ T cells sorted from blood. Receptors were obtained from an adult with rheumatoid arthritis.

The chain carries TRBV2 and TRBJ2-7; no clear D. This CDR3 region has 10 residues. The germline V gene encodes CDR1 SNHLY and CDR2 FYNNEI. Trimming removed 6 bases at V and 4 bases at J, with 4 bases between. The CDR3 reads CASSHYEQYF. DNA for the CDR3: TGTGCCAGCAGCCATTACGAGCAGTACTTC.

V usage is TRBV6-4 and J usage is TRBJ1-5; D gene uncertain. The V and J ends lost 7 bases and 2 bases respectively, with 9 bases between them. Germline V CDR1 and CDR2: MRHNA, SNTAGT. The length of the CDR3 is 13 residues. The CDR3 loop is CASIMAGNQPQHF. CDR3 coding DNA: TGTGCCAGCATTATGGCGGGCAATCAGCCCCAGCATTTT.

This sequence joins TRBV30 and TRBJ2-7, with D hard to call. Germline CDR1 is GTSNPN and CDR2 is SVGIG (reference sequence). V lost 0 bases and J 3 bases, leaving 15 bases between the germline ends. This CDR3 region has 15 residues. In nucleotides, the CDR3 is TGTGCCTGGAGTGTCAGTGAGGTCCCAAACTACGAGCAGTACTTC. This codes for CAWSVSEVPNYEQYF.

The table lists this clone with a few counts. The V gene is TRBV9, the J gene TRBJ2-7, with TRBD2 as a possible D gene (6 bases). The CDR3 is 13 amino acids. CDR1 SGDLS and CDR2 YYNGEE come from the germline V gene. The V and J ends lost 0 bases and 6 bases respectively, with 10 bases between them. DNA of the CDR3: TGTGCCAGCAGCGTAGGCCCGGGGGTCGAGCAGTACTTC. It is translated as CASSVGPGVEQYF.

This chain connects TRBV27 to TRBJ2-7; D is perhaps TRBD2 (5 bases). V dropped 2 bases and J dropped 6 bases, with 11 bases sitting between them. Germline V lookup: CDR1 MNHEY, CDR2 SMNVEV (reference sequence). CDR3 length: 13 residues. The CDR3: CASSLIGVREQYF. CDR3 coding DNA: TGTGCCAGCAGTTTAATCGGGGTACGCGAGCAGTACTTC.

The gene calls are TRBV13 and TRBJ2-3, with 11 positions matching TRBD2. The CDR3 contains 16 residues. Germline loops: CDR1 PRHDT, CDR2 FYEKMQ (reference sequence). J lost 3 bases, V lost 0 bases, and 2 bases had no gene match. The CDR3 DNA follows: TGTGCCAGCAGCTTAGGGTTAGCGGGGGGGACAGATACGCAGTATTTT. This translates into CASSLGLAGGTDTQYF.

The chain recombines TRBV9 with TRBJ2-5, with D perhaps TRBD1 (6 bases). Germline V CDR1 and CDR2: SGDLS, YYNGEE. V was cut by 0 bases and J by 1 base, with 13 bases left in between. This CDR3 has 16 amino acids. The CDR3: CASSVEGTGFQETQYF. CDR3 bases: TGTGCCAGCAGCGTAGAAGGTACAGGGTTCCAAGAGACCCAGTACTTC.

V gene TRBV7-9 combines with J gene TRBJ1-5; possibly TRBD1 for D (5 bases). This CDR3 comprises 15 residues. V lost 5 bases and J lost 1, with 12 bases in between. Germline values: CDR1 SEHNR, CDR2 FQNEAQ (reference sequence). CDR3 protein: CASSPGGDSNQPQHF. The CDR3 region has the DNA TGTGCCAGCAGCCCGGGGGGGGACAGCAATCAGCCCCAGCATTTT.

The J gene is TRBJ2-7, the V gene TRBV30; D call uncertain. Trimming pared 2 bases from V and 5 bases from J, leaving 22 bases between. Germline loops: CDR1 GTSNPN, CDR2 SVGIG (reference sequence). This CDR3 region has 16 residues. The DNA of the CDR3 is TGTGCCTGGAGTCCTGAAGGTATATACGGTGGCGACGAGCAGTACTTC. Translation gives CAWSPEGIYGGDEQYF.

This chain uses TRBV4-3 with TRBJ1-5, with D maybe TRBD1 (5 bases). Germline V lookup: CDR1 LGHNA, CDR2 YSLEER. This CDR3 is 13 amino acids long. The V end was cut by 4 bases, the J end by 6 bases, with 10 bases between. CDR3 sequence: CASSPRGGQPQHF. The CDR3, as DNA: TGCGCCAGCAGCCCCCGGGGGGGTCAGCCCCAGCATTTT.